The 20 T cell receptor beta chains given below trace back to one sample, sequenced in a study of T-cell reconstitution after alpha-beta-depleted transplantation in children. Researchers prepared the TCRbeta library using unique molecular identifiers, the study reports. Each CDR3 protein is one row after TCRdb ran MiXCR on the PCR reads. The sample shows a few hundred thousand distinct CDR3 sequences, approximately 20% of them seen only once. The sample was PBMCs from the stem cell graft donor, taken from the stem cell graft. The receptor set was obtained from a human donor who donated a stem cell graft to a child with acute lymphoblastic leukemia.

CDR3 in DNA: TGTGCCAGTAGTACCCAGGCAGGGAGAGGGCATCAGCCCCAGCATTTT. It translates to CASSTQAGRGHQPQHF. V gene TRBV19 combines with J gene TRBJ1-5, with D perhaps TRBD1 (5 bases). This CDR3 has 16 amino acids. V lost 4 bases to trimming and J lost 5 bases, with 18 bases between them. CDR1 is LNHDA and CDR2 is SQIVND in the germline V gene (reference sequence).

The CDR3 coding sequence is TGTGCCAGCACCGCGACCCGAGTGACAGATACGCAGTATTTT. Amino acid sequence: CASTATRVTDTQYF. This chain joins TRBV7-8 and TRBJ2-3, with D unresolved. Deletions cut 7 bases from V and 3 bases from J, with 14 bases between. CDR1 is SGHVS, CDR2 FQNEAQ, per germline. CDR3 length: 14 residues.

The CDR3 region has the DNA TGTGCCAGCAGTTTATGGGACTCCTTTAACTATGGCTACACCTTC. Translating gives CASSLWDSFNYGYTF. This rearrangement joins TRBV28 to TRBJ1-2; D unclear. Germline CDR1 MDHEN, CDR2 SYDVKM. The CDR3 sequence is 15 residues long. Trimming left V 0 bases short and J 1 base short, with 9 bases between.

The gene calls are TRBV4-1 and TRBJ2-7; TRBD2 agrees at 15 bases. The CDR3 covers 18 residues. The V gene's germline CDR1 is MGHRA and CDR2 YSYEKL. V lost 0 bases to trimming and J lost 0 bases; unmatched junction nucleotides: 3. The CDR3 coding sequence is TGCGCCAGCAGCCAAGAAGGGACTAGCGGGAGGACCTCCTACGAGCAGTACTTC. Encoded protein: CASSQEGTSGRTSYEQYF.

The chain employs TRBV12-3 or TRBV12-4 and TRBJ2-7; D not resolved. Trimming took off 3 bases at V and 3 bases at J, with 9 bases between the two ends. The CDR3 extends over 13 amino acids. The CDR3 nucleotides are TGTGCCAGCAGTTTGAGCTTCAGCTACGAGCAGTACTTC. This codes for CASSLSFSYEQYF.

This chain connects TRBV20-1 to TRBJ2-2, with D uncertain. Germline V gives CDR1 DFQATT, CDR2 SNEGSKA (reference sequence). The V gene lost 0 bases and the J gene lost 3 bases, with 11 bases spanning the gap. The CDR3 runs to 15 residues. The CDR3 loop is CSARERNRYTGELFF. In nucleotides, the CDR3 is TGCAGTGCTAGAGAACGGAACAGATACACCGGGGAGCTGTTTTTT.

The chain recombines TRBV11-2 with TRBJ2-7, with 11 positions matching TRBD2. This CDR3 is 16 amino acids long. The V gene's germline CDR1 is SGHAT and CDR2 FQNNGV. J gave up 2 bases and V 4 bases, and 7 bases lay outside the gene matches. The CDR3: CASSSPTSGAPYEQYF. The CDR3, as DNA: TGTGCCAGCAGCTCCCCGACTAGCGGGGCCCCCTACGAGCAGTACTTC.

This clonotype was counted between two and nine times. The rearrangement joins TRBV6-2 or TRBV6-3 to TRBJ1-1, with D uncertain. CDR1 and CDR2 (germline): MNHEY, SVGEGT. This CDR3 has 12 residues. V lost 6 bases and J 5 bases, leaving 10 bases between the germline ends. The CDR3 coding sequence is TGTGCCAGCAGCCCGGGGTGGACTGAAGCTTTCTTT. Protein: CASSPGWTEAFF.

The chain has TRBV4-1 and TRBJ2-1; TRBD1 might be the D (5 bases). CDR3 length: 14 residues. The germline V and J ends were trimmed by 4 bases and 8 bases, with 15 bases remaining between them. Per the germline V gene, CDR1 is MGHRA and CDR2 is YSYEKL. CDR3 DNA sequence: TGCGCCAGCAGCCCGCAGGGCACGAGCTATGAGCAGTTCTTC. This gives the protein CASSPQGTSYEQFF.

This clonotype has just a few counts. CDR3 sequence: CSARAAPPWTGGYEQYF. CDR3 coding DNA: TGCAGTGCTAGGGCCGCTCCGCCGTGGACAGGGGGCTACGAGCAGTACTTC. This chain links TRBV20-1 with TRBJ2-7, with TRBD1 matching 10 bases. The CDR3 length is 17 residues. Trimming took 3 bases from V and 3 from J; bases not matched to a gene: 14. The germline gives CDR1 DFQATT, CDR2 SNEGSKA (reference sequence).

V and J are TRBV4-1 and TRBJ2-1, with 8 bases identical to TRBD2. J lost 4 bases, V lost 1 base, and 6 bases had no gene match. This CDR3 comprises 16 residues. Germline assignment: CDR1 MGHRA and CDR2 YSYEKL. This chain's CDR3 is CASSQVLAGTYNEQFF. The CDR3 DNA reads TGCGCCAGCAGCCAAGTCCTAGCGGGCACGTACAATGAGCAGTTCTTC.

This clonotype occurred a few times. This chain links TRBV11-2 with TRBJ2-5; weak D call: TRBD1 (6 bases). CDR3 length: 17 amino acids. With 0 bases removed from V and 0 bases from J, the gap between germline ends came to 14 bases. Germline V gene sequence: CDR1 SGHAT, CDR2 FQNNGV. This chain's CDR3 is CASSLDRRQEYQETQYF. As DNA, the CDR3 is TGTGCCAGCAGCTTAGATCGGCGACAGGAGTACCAAGAGACCCAGTACTTC.

This clonotype was found a few times. The chain is built from TRBV4-1 and TRBJ2-7; no clear D gene. This CDR3 is built from 14 residues. Germline lookup yields CDR1 MGHRA and CDR2 YSYEKL. V was cut by 1 base and J by 8 bases, with 15 bases left in between. CDR3 amino acids: CASSQVPQDRQQYF. CDR3 nucleotides: TGCGCCAGCAGCCAAGTCCCCCAAGACCGTCAGCAGTACTTC.

This clonotype has a count of ten or more. The junction departs from the called germline gene at one end, perhaps through a read error. The chain links TRBV5-1 to TRBJ2-5; 8 bases map to TRBD2. The CDR3 runs 13 residues. Germline CDR1 reads SGHRS; CDR2 reads YFSETQ. The CDR3 region has the DNA TGTGCCAGCAGCCTGGGACTAGTCGAGACCCAGTACTTC. The encoded protein is CASSLGLVETQYF.

This clonotype has only a few counts. V usage is TRBV15 and J usage is TRBJ2-2, with D perhaps matching TRBD1 (6 bases). Trimming pared 8 bases from V and 6 bases from J, leaving 7 bases between. The germline V gene encodes CDR1 LNHNV and CDR2 YYDKDF (reference sequence). This CDR3 region has 11 residues. The DNA for the CDR3 is TGTGCCACCGAGGGGGCCGGGGAGCTGTTTTTT. Protein product: CATEGAGELFF.

V is TRBV6-1 and J is TRBJ2-1, with D unresolved. CDR1 is MNHNS and CDR2 is SASEGT in the germline V gene. CDR3 length: 15 amino acids. With 4 bases removed from V and 2 bases from J, the gap between germline ends came to 12 bases. In nucleotides, the CDR3 is TGTGCCAGCAGTGGTCGTCTAGTCGCCTACAATGAGCAGTTCTTC. Translation: CASSGRLVAYNEQFF.

This clonotype was counted only a few times. The J gene is TRBJ2-4, the V gene TRBV5-1; 9 bases align to TRBD2. The junction had 7 bases not matched to a gene; V was cut back by 4 bases and J by 8 bases. The germline gives CDR1 SGHRS, CDR2 YFSETQ. The CDR3 loop spans 14 amino acids. DNA for the CDR3: TGCGCCAGCAGCCCGGGACTAGCAGCGGACATTCAGTACTTC. This sequence encodes CASSPGLAADIQYF.

This chain connects TRBV7-6 to TRBJ2-3; 9 bases line up with TRBD2. The V segment lost 4 bases and the J segment 14 bases; nucleotides outside the gene matches: 10. Per germline, CDR1 SGHVS and CDR2 FNYEAQ. The CDR3 runs to 13 residues. The CDR3 DNA is TGTGCCAGCAGCTCGGGACTAGCTGACGCCGGGTATTTT. This codes for CASSSGLADAGYF.

In its sample, this clonotype was seen a few times. CDR3 residues: CAISESVGTSVLGDTQYF. DNA of the CDR3: TGTGCCATCAGTGAGTCGGTGGGGACTAGCGTCTTAGGAGATACGCAGTATTTT. The rearrangement joins TRBV10-3 to TRBJ2-3; TRBD2 matches 10 bases. Looked up from germline, CDR1 is ENHRY and CDR2 is SYGVKD. J gave up 5 bases and V 0 bases, and 11 bases lay outside the gene matches. The CDR3 is 18 residues long.

V is TRBV5-6 and J is TRBJ2-1; TRBD2 matches at 7 bases. Trimming took 3 bases from V and 7 from J; bases not matched to a gene: 10. The CDR3 contains 15 residues. The germline V gene has CDR1 SGHDT and CDR2 YYEEEE. In DNA, the CDR3 is TGTGCCAGCAGCTGGAACAGCGGGACCCATAATGAGCAGTTCTTC. Its translation is CASSWNSGTHNEQFF. Based on the CDR3 plus reference TRBV5-6 and TRBJ2-1, the full variable domain is DAGVTQSPTHLIKTRGQQVTLRCSPKSGHDTVSWYQQALGQGPQFIFQYYEEEERQRGNFPDRFSGHQFPNYSSELNVNALLLGDSALYLCASSWNSGTHNEQFFGPGTRLTVL.